Listed below are T cell receptor beta chains from one sample, sequenced in a study of neurological immune-mediated disorders. In TCRdb, the 5' RACE reads were re-called with MiXCR into one record per CDR3 protein. This sample has tens of thousands of distinct CDR3 sequences, with approximately 14% found just once. Sequencing used PBMCs. Receptors were obtained from a female donor with HTLV-1-associated myelopathy (HAM/TSP). The CDR3 runs from the conserved cysteine through the conserved F or W. Fields, in order: D gene, clone size, V gene, J gene, CDR3 protein, CDR3 DNA. A D gene is named only where the DNA matches it firmly. Size is stated for part of the rows, as once, few or many counts, or as a class when the clone is expanded.

>.|many|TRBV5-1|TRBJ2-2
CASSLDPNTGELFF
TGCGCCAGCAGCTTGGATCCAAACACCGGGGAGCTGTTTTTT
>.|many|TRBV7-7|TRBJ2-2
CASSLESGPVTGELFF
TGTGCCAGCAGCTTAGAGTCCGGACCCGTGACCGGGGAGCTGTTTTTT
>.|many|TRBV6-6|TRBJ2-3
CASSYSMISSTDTQYF
TGTGCCAGCAGTTACTCGATGATCTCTAGCACAGATACGCAGTATTTT
>TRBD2|.|TRBV12-3/TRBV12-4|TRBJ2-7
CASSLGGGEQYF
TGTGCCAGCAGTTTAGGGGGGGGCGAGCAGTACTTC
>.|many|TRBV18|TRBJ2-5
CASSPLSGTETQYF
TGTGCCAGCTCACCCCTAAGCGGAACTGAGACCCAGTACTTC
>.|.|TRBV19|TRBJ2-2
CASSIFRELFF
TGTGCCAGTAGTATTTTTAGGGAGCTGTTTTTT
>.|many|TRBV5-1|TRBJ1-2
CASRGGRDGYTF
TGCGCCAGCAGGGGTGGACGGGATGGCTACACCTTC
>.|.|TRBV10-3|TRBJ2-5
CAISESGQSAGETQYF
TGTGCCATCAGTGAGTCGGGGCAGTCTGCGGGAGAGACCCAGTACTTC
>TRBD1|many|TRBV20-1|TRBJ2-3
CSARGQGGVDTQYF
TGCAGTGCTAGGGGACAGGGCGGGGTAGATACGCAGTATTTT
>.|few|TRBV11-2|TRBJ2-1
CASTSTPGSDNEQFF
TGTGCCAGCACCTCAACGCCGGGGTCCGACAATGAGCAGTTCTTC
>.|many|TRBV5-1|TRBJ2-1
CASSSPRGEPYNEQFF
TGCGCCAGCAGCAGCCCCAGGGGCGAGCCCTACAATGAGCAGTTCTTC
>.|.|TRBV28|TRBJ1-2
CASSPSGGDGYTF
TGTGCCAGCAGTCCCTCGGGAGGCGATGGCTACACCTTC
>TRBD2|.|TRBV5-1|TRBJ2-7
CASYAGGSNKRQNF
TGCGCCAGCTATGCGGGGGGAAGTAACAAGCGGCAGAACTTC
>TRBD1|many|TRBV5-5|TRBJ2-5
CASSPWTGPETQYF
TGTGCCAGCAGCCCTTGGACAGGGCCAGAGACCCAGTACTTC
>.|.|TRBV5-6|TRBJ2-7
CASSWGSGWSEKYF
TGTGCAAGCAGCTGGGGGAGCGGGTGGAGCGAGAAGTACTTC
>.|many|TRBV6-5|TRBJ1-5
CASSSSSYLGPQPQHF
TGTGCCAGCAGTTCCTCCTCCTATCTCGGCCCTCAGCCCCAGCATTTT
>.|many|TRBV7-9|TRBJ1-1
CASSPAFF
TGTGCCAGCAGCCCAGCTTTCTTT
>.|many|TRBV5-1|TRBJ2-3
CASSSTGIRTDTQYF
TGCGCCAGCAGCTCAACCGGGATCCGCACAGATACGCAGTATTTT
>TRBD1|.|TRBV28|TRBJ1-3
CVSSGTGAYGTTIYF
TGTGTCAGCAGTGGGACAGGGGCGTATGGAACCACCATATATTTT
>.|many|TRBV3-1|TRBJ2-2
CASSPRYYGGELFF
TGTGCCAGCAGCCCCCGATACTACGGCGGGGAGCTGTTTTTT
>TRBD1|many|TRBV5-1|TRBJ1-6
CASSFLGQGNSPLHF
TGCGCCAGCAGCTTTCTAGGACAGGGGAATTCACCCCTCCACTTT
>.|many|TRBV5-1|TRBJ2-1
CASSFSAAGVILGEQFF
TGCGCCAGCAGCTTCTCGGCGGCAGGGGTAATATTGGGTGAGCAGTTCTTC
>TRBD1|many|TRBV7-9|TRBJ2-5
CASSWDRGPQETQYF
TGTGCCAGCAGCTGGGACAGGGGGCCACAAGAGACCCAGTACTTC
>TRBD1|many|TRBV6-1|TRBJ1-1
CVSSERQGTEAFF
TGTGTCAGCAGTGAAAGACAGGGAACTGAAGCTTTCTTT
>TRBD1|many|TRBV3-1|TRBJ2-5
CASSERRTGQETQYF
TGTGCCAGCAGCGAAAGACGGACAGGTCAAGAGACCCAGTACTTC
>TRBD2|many|TRBV7-8|TRBJ2-7
CASSLGTSGGTYEQYF
TGTGCCAGCAGCTTAGGGACTAGCGGGGGGACCTACGAGCAGTACTTC
>.|many|TRBV5-1|TRBJ1-1
CASSMTTGGTEAFF
TGCGCCAGCAGCATGACTACAGGCGGCACTGAAGCTTTCTTT
>TRBD1|.|TRBV3-1|TRBJ2-7
CASSSGSGGVSEQYF
TGTGCCAGCAGCTCCGGGTCAGGGGGAGTGAGCGAGCAGTACTTC
>.|many|TRBV7-9|TRBJ2-7
CASSPGVGSSYEQYF
TGTGCCAGCAGCCCAGGTGTAGGGAGCTCCTACGAGCAGTACTTC
>TRBD2|many|TRBV4-1|TRBJ2-5
CASRLRLAGAGTQYF
TGCGCCAGCAGACTCCGACTAGCGGGGGCCGGGACCCAGTACTTC
>TRBD2|.|TRBV20-1|TRBJ2-7
CSASGASGETYEQYF
TGCAGTGCTAGTGGGGCTAGCGGGGAAACCTACGAGCAGTACTTC
>TRBD1|.|TRBV27|TRBJ2-2
CASSAGTGLTGELFF
TGTGCCAGCAGTGCCGGGACAGGGCTCACCGGGGAGCTGTTTTTT
>.|many|TRBV4-1|TRBJ2-3
CASSQEYMAGVPDTQYF
TGCGCCAGCAGCCAAGAGTATATGGCAGGCGTACCAGATACGCAGTATTTT
>TRBD1|many|TRBV5-1|TRBJ2-5
CASSFTPGQGETQYF
TGCGCCAGCAGCTTTACACCGGGACAGGGAGAGACCCAGTACTTC
>.|.|TRBV10-3|TRBJ1-1
CAIWGGSFF
TGTGCCATCTGGGGAGGGTCTTTCTTT
>TRBD1|many|TRBV28|TRBJ2-1
CASSPLGDRGGEQFF
TGTGCCAGCAGCCCCCTGGGGGACAGGGGCGGCGAGCAGTTCTTC
>.|many|TRBV7-9|TRBJ1-5
CASSLVRERGNQPQHF
TGTGCCAGCAGCTTAGTGAGGGAGAGGGGCAATCAGCCCCAGCATTTT
>TRBD1|many|TRBV28|TRBJ2-2
CASSLQGANTGELFF
TGTGCCAGCAGTTTGCAGGGGGCCAACACCGGGGAGCTGTTTTTT
>TRBD1|many|TRBV6-5|TRBJ2-7
CASRQTGQGYEQYF
TGTGCCAGCAGGCAGACGGGACAGGGCTACGAGCAGTACTTC
>.|many|TRBV7-2|TRBJ2-7
CASSFQGNPTYEQYF
TGTGCCAGCAGCTTTCAAGGGAATCCGACCTACGAGCAGTACTTC
>.|many|TRBV5-1|TRBJ2-5
CASSQAPDQETQYF
TGCGCCAGCAGCCAAGCGCCCGACCAAGAGACCCAGTACTTC
>.|many|TRBV5-1|TRBJ1-2
CANSLVQGSGYTF
TGCGCCAACAGCTTGGTTCAGGGGTCTGGCTACACCTTC
>TRBD1|.|TRBV11-2|TRBJ1-4
CASSTTGGPNEKLFF
TGTGCCAGCAGCACGACAGGGGGCCCTAATGAAAAACTGTTTTTT
>TRBD1|.|TRBV5-1|TRBJ2-5
CASSSGILKGAKETQYF
TGCGCCAGCAGCTCTGGGATTCTAAAGGGGGCGAAAGAGACCCAGTACTTC
>TRBD2|many|TRBV4-2|TRBJ2-7
CASSTRQGLAGGDTYEQYF
TGTGCCAGCAGCACTAGACAGGGACTAGCGGGGGGTGATACCTACGAGCAGTACTTC
>.|many|TRBV20-1|TRBJ1-5
CSARDSQGQQSQHF
TGCAGTGCTAGAGATTCCCAAGGTCAGCAAAGCCAGCATTTT
>.|many|TRBV15|TRBJ1-1
CATLGPGQNTEAFF
TGTGCCACCCTAGGGCCGGGACAGAACACTGAAGCTTTCTTT
>TRBD1|many|TRBV4-1|TRBJ1-2
CASSLIDRVGVGYTF
TGCGCCAGCAGCCTCATAGACAGGGTCGGGGTCGGCTACACCTTC
>TRBD1|.|TRBV20-1|TRBJ2-7
CSARTGGINEQYF
TGCAGTGCTAGGACAGGGGGCATTAACGAGCAGTACTTC
>.|many|TRBV28|TRBJ1-2
CASRQGQSYGYTF
TGTGCCAGCAGACAGGGACAAAGCTATGGCTACACCTTC
>TRBD1|many|TRBV12-3/TRBV12-4|TRBJ2-5
CASSPRQGRQETQYF
TGTGCCAGCAGTCCGCGACAGGGAAGGCAAGAGACCCAGTACTTC
>.|many|TRBV29-1|TRBJ2-3
CSVRAYSTDTQYF
TGCAGCGTGCGGGCCTATTCCACAGATACGCAGTATTTT
>TRBD1|many|TRBV28|TRBJ2-7
CASMSGGTTYEQYF
TGTGCCAGCATGTCAGGGGGCACCACCTACGAGCAGTACTTC
>TRBD1|many|TRBV5-1|TRBJ1-5
CASSPQGDQPQHF
TGCGCCAGCAGCCCGCAGGGGGATCAGCCCCAGCATTTT
>.|.|TRBV7-9|TRBJ1-1
CASSLEAARNTEAFF
TGTGCCAGCAGCTTAGAGGCAGCGAGAAACACTGAAGCTTTCTTT